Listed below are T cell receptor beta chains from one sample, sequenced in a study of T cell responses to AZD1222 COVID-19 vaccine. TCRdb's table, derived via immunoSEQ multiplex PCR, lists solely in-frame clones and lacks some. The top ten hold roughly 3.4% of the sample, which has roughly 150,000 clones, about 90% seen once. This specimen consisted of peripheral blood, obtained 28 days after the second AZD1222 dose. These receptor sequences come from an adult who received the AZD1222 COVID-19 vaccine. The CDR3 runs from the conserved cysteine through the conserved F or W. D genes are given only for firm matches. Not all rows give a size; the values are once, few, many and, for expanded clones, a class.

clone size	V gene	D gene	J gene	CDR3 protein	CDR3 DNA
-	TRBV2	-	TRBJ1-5	CASSEGRPGNQPQHF	TGTGCCAGCAGTGAAGGCAGGCCCGGCAATCAGCCCCAGCATTTT
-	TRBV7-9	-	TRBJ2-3	CASSPSARALDTQYF	TGTGCCAGCAGCCCTAGCGCCCGAGCTCTAGATACGCAGTATTTT
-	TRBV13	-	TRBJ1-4	CASSLGDRHNEKLFF	TGTGCCAGCAGCTTAGGAGACAGGCACAATGAAAAACTGTTTTTT
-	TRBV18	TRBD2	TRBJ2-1	CASSPGTSGSPLYNEQFF	TGTGCCAGCTCTCCCGGGACTAGCGGGAGTCCCCTATACAATGAGCAGTTCTTC
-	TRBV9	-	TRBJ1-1	CASLTGYTEAFF	TGTGCCAGTCTAACGGGTTACACTGAAGCTTTCTTT
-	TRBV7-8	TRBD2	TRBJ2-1	CASSLVRWYTSGQYNEQFF	TGTGCCAGCAGCTTAGTCAGATGGTATACTAGCGGACAATACAATGAGCAGTTCTTC
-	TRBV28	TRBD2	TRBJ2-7	CASDTAGSGRAGEQYF	TGTGCTAGCGACACGGCAGGTAGCGGGAGGGCCGGCGAGCAGTACTTC
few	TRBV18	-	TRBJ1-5	CASSPPDYSNQPQHF	TGTGCCAGCTCACCGCCAGATTATAGCAATCAGCCCCAGCATTTT
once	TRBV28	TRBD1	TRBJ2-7	CASSNTGTGSYEQYF	TGTGCCAGCAGCAATACCGGGACAGGGTCTTACGAGCAGTACTTC
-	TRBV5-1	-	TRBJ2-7	CASSFDRSYEQYF	TGCGCCAGCAGCTTTGACAGATCCTACGAGCAGTACTTC
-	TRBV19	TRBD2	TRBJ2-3	CASSQTSFNTDTQYF	TGTGCCAGTAGTCAGACTAGCTTCAACACAGATACGCAGTATTTT
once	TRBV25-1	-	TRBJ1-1	CASSEGAPGKAFF	TGTGCCAGCAGTGAAGGAGCTCCAGGGAAAGCTTTCTTT
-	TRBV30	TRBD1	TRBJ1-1	CAWSDDRVNTEAFF	TGTGCCTGGAGCGACGACAGGGTGAACACTGAAGCTTTCTTT
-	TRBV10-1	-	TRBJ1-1	CAAWDTSNTEAFF	TGCGCCGCATGGGACACATCAAACACTGAAGCTTTCTTT
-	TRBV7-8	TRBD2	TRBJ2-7	CASSLVSLAGEQYF	TGTGCCAGCAGCTTAGTCTCACTAGCGGGAGAGCAGTACTTC
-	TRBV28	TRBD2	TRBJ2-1	CASSRTGLAEGEQFF	TGTGCCAGCAGCCGAACCGGGCTAGCGGAAGGTGAGCAGTTCTTC
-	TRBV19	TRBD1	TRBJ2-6	CASSGTGASGANVLTF	TGTGCCAGTAGTGGGACAGGGGCCTCCGGGGCCAACGTCCTGACTTTC
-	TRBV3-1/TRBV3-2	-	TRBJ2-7	CASSQGGARSYEQYF	TGTGCCAGCAGCCAAGGGGGGGCTCGGAGCTACGAGCAGTACTTC
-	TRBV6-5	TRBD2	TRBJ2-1	CASSSWTSGSFREQFF	TGTGCCAGCAGTTCTTGGACTAGCGGATCTTTCCGTGAGCAGTTCTTC
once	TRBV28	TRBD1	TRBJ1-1	CASIPYRGLQVGRQNTEAFF	TGTGCCAGCATTCCATACAGGGGGTTGCAAGTTGGGAGACAGAACACTGAAGCTTTCTTT
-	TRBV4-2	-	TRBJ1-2	CASSQGLYGYTF	TGTGCCAGCAGCCAAGGACTCTATGGCTACACCTTC
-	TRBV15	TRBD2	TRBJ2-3	CATRDPSGGSLDTQYF	TGTGCCACCAGGGACCCTTCGGGAGGTTCACTAGATACGCAGTATTTT
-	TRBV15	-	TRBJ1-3	CATSRGGFRGNTIYF	TGTGCCACCAGCAGAGGTGGTTTTCGAGGGAACACCATATATTTT
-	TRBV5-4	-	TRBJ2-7	CASSFSSYEQYF	TGTGCCAGCAGCTTCAGCTCCTACGAGCAGTACTTC
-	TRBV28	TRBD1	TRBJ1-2	CASSSRTGVHYGYTF	TGTGCCAGCAGTTCCCGGACAGGGGTTCACTATGGCTACACCTTC
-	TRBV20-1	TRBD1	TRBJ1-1	CSAGQGTEAFF	TGCAGTGCGGGACAGGGGACTGAAGCTTTCTTT
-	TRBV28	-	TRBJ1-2	CAISLRRLTLKGYGYTF	TGTGCCATCTCACTGAGACGCCTAACATTAAAGGGGTATGGCTACACCTTC
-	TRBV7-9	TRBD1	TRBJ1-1	CASSPDRDMNTEAFF	TGTGCCAGCAGCCCGGACAGGGACATGAACACTGAAGCTTTCTTT
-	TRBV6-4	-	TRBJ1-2	CASSDQRGPNYGYTF	TGTGCCAGCAGTGACCAGCGGGGGCCTAACTATGGCTACACCTTC
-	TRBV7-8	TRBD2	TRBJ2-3	CASSSDRWTHREADTQYF	TGTGCCAGCAGCTCCGACCGGTGGACACATCGGGAGGCAGATACGCAGTATTTT
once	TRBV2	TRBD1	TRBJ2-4	CASTRGQGAVAKNIQYF	TGTGCCAGCACCCGGGGACAGGGGGCAGTAGCCAAAAACATTCAGTACTTC
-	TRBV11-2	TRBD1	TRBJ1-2	CASSLEGQVGYTF	TGTGCCAGCAGCTTAGAAGGACAGGTTGGCTACACCTTC
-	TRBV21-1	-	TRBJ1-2	CASSKGGRNNYGYTF	TGTGCCAGCAGCAAAGGGGGGCGCAATAACTATGGCTACACCTTC
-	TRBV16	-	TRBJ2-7	CASSQSRYEQYF	TGTGCCAGCAGCCAATCGAGGTACGAGCAGTACTTC
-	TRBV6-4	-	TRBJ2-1	CASSRGESYNEQFF	TGTGCCAGCTCCCGTGGTGAGTCCTACAATGAGCAGTTCTTC
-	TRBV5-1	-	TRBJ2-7	CASSPTQPPYEQYF	TGCGCCAGCAGTCCAACGCAGCCCCCCTACGAGCAGTACTTC
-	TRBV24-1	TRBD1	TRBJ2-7	CATQTTGSYEQYF	TGTGCCACCCAAACGACAGGGAGCTACGAGCAGTACTTC
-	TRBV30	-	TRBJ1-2	CAQGRMNYGYTF	TGTGCCCAGGGACGGATGAACTATGGCTACACCTTC
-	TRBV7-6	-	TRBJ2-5	CASSPQPGLQETQYF	TGTGCCAGCAGCCCCCAGCCCGGTTTACAAGAGACCCAGTACTTC
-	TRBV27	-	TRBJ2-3	CASSLSGGLSTDTQYF	TGTGCCAGCAGTTTATCGGGGGGGCTGAGCACAGATACGCAGTATTTT
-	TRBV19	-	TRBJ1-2	CASTPRVGDYGYTF	TGTGCCAGTACCCCAAGGGTAGGGGACTATGGCTACACCTTC
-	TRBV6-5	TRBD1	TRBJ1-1	CASIRGTVITEAFF	TGTGCCAGCATCCGAGGGACAGTGATCACTGAAGCTTTCTTT
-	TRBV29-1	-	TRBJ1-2	CSVVVTYGYTF	TGCAGCGTTGTAGTAACCTATGGCTACACCTTC
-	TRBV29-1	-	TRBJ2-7	CSVTPRLGYEQYF	TGCAGCGTTACCCCCCGGCTCGGCTACGAGCAGTACTTC
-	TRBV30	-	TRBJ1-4	CAWRAWGVTFSTNEKLFF	TGTGCCTGGAGGGCCTGGGGGGTTACCTTCTCAACTAATGAAAAACTGTTTTTT
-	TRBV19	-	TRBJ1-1	CASSIAPAPTEAFF	TGTGCCAGTAGTATAGCCCCGGCTCCCACTGAAGCTTTCTTT
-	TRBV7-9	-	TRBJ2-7	CASSLGGHEQYF	TGTGCCAGCAGCTTAGGTGGCCACGAGCAGTACTTC